This entry is about one T cell receptor beta chain. Per the authors' pipeline: Estimated nucleated cell counts came from reference gene primer amplification. This table comes from immunoSEQ multiplex PCR, and its TCRdb copy is limited to in-frame clones, with some not included. The V and J calls and clone size are taken from that table; D and trimming were inferred from the DNA. The table records 150,000 to 180,000 clones, about 90% of them present only once. V was pared by 10 bases and J by 7 bases, with 10 bases of the junction left unmatched. Germline loops: CDR1 ENHRY, CDR2 SYGVKD. The CDR3 is 14 amino acids. These data belong to a study of blood T cell repertoires in COVID-19.

The chain joins TRBV10-3 to TRBJ2-7; 13 bases fit TRBD2. The source of this sequence is a man aged 50 to 60 with acute or convalescent COVID-19. Sequencing was carried out using peripheral blood. The CDR3 protein is CASAGGLAGREQYF. As DNA, the CDR3 is TGTGCCAGCGCCGGGGGACTAGCGGGAAGGGAGCAGTACTTC.